This entry describes one TCR beta chain. The CDR3 runs 13 residues. V was clipped by 10 bases and J by 6 bases; unmatched bases: 8. Germline lookup yields CDR1 LNHDA and CDR2 SQIVND (reference sequence). This sample was taken from a study of shared clonotypes between healthy human individuals. The table came from immunoSEQ multiplex PCR; TCRdb's copy has only in-frame clones and leaves some out. The table records about 2.1 million clones, around 93% of them present only once. The naive CD8 population came from CD45RO-negative cells selected for CCR7, without terminally differentiated effector memory CD45RA+ cells.

The genes are TRBV19 and TRBJ2-1; TRBD1 matches 8 bases. The source is a man in his late teens or twenties in good health. Some clones in this sample may be carry-over from other donors' samples. Source material: naive CD8+ T cells from PBMCs. CDR3 in amino acids: CATGQGHANEQFF. CDR3 in DNA: TGTGCCACCGGACAGGGCCACGCCAATGAGCAGTTCTTC.